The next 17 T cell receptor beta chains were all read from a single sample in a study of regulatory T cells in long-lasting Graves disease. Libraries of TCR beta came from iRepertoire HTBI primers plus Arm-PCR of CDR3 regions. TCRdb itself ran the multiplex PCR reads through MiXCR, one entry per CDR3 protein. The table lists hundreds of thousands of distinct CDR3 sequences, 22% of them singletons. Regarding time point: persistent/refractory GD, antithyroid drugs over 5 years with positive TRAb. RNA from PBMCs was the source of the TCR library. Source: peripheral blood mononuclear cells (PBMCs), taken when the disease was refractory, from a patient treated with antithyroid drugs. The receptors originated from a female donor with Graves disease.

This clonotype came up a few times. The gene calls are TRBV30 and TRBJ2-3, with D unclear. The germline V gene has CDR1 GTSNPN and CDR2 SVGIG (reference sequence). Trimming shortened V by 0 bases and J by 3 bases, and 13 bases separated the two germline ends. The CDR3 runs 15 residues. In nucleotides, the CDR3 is TGTGCCTGGAGTGTACAAGCCAGAATGACAGATACGCAGTATTTT. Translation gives CAWSVQARMTDTQYF. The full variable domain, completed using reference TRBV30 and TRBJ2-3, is SQTIHQWPATLVQPVGSPLSLECTVEGTSNPNLYWYRQAAGRGLQLLFYSVGIGQISSEVPQNLSASRPQDRQFILSSKKLLLSDSGFYLCAWSVQARMTDTQYFGPGTRLTVL.

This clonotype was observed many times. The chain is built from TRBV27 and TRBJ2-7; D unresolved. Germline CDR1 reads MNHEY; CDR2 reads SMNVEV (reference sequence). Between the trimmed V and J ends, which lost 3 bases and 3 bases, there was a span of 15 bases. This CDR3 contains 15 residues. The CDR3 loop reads CASSLRPESVYEQYF. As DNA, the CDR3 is TGTGCCAGCAGTTTGCGACCGGAATCAGTCTACGAGCAGTACTTC.

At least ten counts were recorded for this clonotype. The CDR3 DNA sequence: TGTGCCAGCAGCCCCCAGAGCGGCGTAGGCTCCTACACCTTC. It translates to CASSPQSGVGSYTF. The V and J genes are TRBV9 and TRBJ1-2; D not resolved. The V gene's germline CDR1 is SGDLS and CDR2 YYNGEE. V was trimmed by 4 bases and J by 10 bases, leaving 20 bases between them. The CDR3 contains 14 residues. The full variable domain, with the rest looked up from reference TRBV9 and TRBJ1-2, is DSGVTQTPKHLITATGQRVTLRCSPRSGDLSVYWYQQSLDQGLQFLIQYYNGEERAKGNILERFSAQQFPDLHSELNLSSLELGDSALYFCASSPQSGVGSYTFGSGTRLTVV.

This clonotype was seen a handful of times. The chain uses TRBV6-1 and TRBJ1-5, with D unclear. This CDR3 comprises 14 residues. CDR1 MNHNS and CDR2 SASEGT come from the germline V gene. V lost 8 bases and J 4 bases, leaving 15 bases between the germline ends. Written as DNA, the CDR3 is TGTGCCAGCCAGAAAGTCCCCCGGAATCAGCCCCAGCATTTT. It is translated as CASQKVPRNQPQHF.

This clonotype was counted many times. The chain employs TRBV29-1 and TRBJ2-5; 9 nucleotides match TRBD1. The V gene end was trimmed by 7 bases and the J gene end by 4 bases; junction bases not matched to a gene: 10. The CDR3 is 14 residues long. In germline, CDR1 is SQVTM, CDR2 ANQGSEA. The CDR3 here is CSADSGQGGETQYF. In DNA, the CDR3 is TGCAGCGCGGATTCGGGACAGGGAGGAGAGACCCAGTACTTC. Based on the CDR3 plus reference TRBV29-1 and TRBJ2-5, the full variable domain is SAVISQKPSRDICQRGTSLTIQCQVDSQVTMMFWYRQQPGQSLTLIATANQGSEATYESGFVIDKFPISRPNLTFSTLTVSNMSPEDSSIYLCSADSGQGGETQYFGPGTRLLVL.

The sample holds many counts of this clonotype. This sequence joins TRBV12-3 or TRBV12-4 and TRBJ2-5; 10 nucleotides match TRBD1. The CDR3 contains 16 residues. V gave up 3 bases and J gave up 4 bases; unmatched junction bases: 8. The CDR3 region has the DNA TGTGCCAGCAGTTTTGGGACAGGGGAAGGTCCAGAGACCCAGTACTTC. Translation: CASSFGTGEGPETQYF.

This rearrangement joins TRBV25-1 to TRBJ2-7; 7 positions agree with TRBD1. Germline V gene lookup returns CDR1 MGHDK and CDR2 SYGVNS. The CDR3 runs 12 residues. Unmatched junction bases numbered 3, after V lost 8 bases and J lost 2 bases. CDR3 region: CASSGQTYEQYF. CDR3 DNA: TGTGCCAGCTCGGGACAGACCTACGAGCAGTACTTC.

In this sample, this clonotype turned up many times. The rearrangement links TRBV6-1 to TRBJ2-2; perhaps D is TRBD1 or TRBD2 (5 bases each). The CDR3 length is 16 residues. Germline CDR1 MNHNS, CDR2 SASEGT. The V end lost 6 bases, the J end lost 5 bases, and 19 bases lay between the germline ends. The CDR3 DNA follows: TGTGCCAGCAGGTACACACCGGGACGGAAGACCGGGGAGCTGTTTTTT. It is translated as CASRYTPGRKTGELFF.

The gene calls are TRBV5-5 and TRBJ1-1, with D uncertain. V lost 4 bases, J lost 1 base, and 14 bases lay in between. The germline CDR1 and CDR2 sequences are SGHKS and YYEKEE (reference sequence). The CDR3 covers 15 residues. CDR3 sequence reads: CASSLMNLGNTEAFF. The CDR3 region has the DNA TGTGCCAGCAGCCTCATGAACCTGGGGAACACTGAAGCTTTCTTT.

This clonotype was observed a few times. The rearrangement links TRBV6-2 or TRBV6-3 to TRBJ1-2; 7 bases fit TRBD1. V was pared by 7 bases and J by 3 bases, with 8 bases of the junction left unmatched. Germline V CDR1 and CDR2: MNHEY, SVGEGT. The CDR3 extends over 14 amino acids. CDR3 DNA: TGTGCCAGCACCCCAGGGACAGTTTACTATGGCTACACCTTC. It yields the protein CASTPGTVYYGYTF.

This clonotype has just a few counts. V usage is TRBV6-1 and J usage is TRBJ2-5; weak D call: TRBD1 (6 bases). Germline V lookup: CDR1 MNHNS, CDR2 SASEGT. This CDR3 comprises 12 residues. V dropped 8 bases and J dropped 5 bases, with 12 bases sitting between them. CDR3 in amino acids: CASGNREETQYF. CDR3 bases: TGTGCCAGCGGCAACAGGGAGGAGACCCAGTACTTC.

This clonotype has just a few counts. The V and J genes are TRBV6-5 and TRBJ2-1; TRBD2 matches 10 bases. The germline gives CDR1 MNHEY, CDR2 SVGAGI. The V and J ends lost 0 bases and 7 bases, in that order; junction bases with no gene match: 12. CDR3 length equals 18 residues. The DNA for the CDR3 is TGTGCCAGCAGTTACTCGTTCGCCAGCGGGGGGGTTGAGAATGAGCAGTTCTTC. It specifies CASSYSFASGGVENEQFF.

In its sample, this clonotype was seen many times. CDR3 in amino acids: CASSSDRASNQPQHF. The CDR3 DNA follows: TGTGCCAGCAGCTCAGACAGGGCTAGCAATCAGCCCCAGCATTTT. The chain joins TRBV12-3 or TRBV12-4 to TRBJ1-5; 7 positions agree with TRBD1. The CDR3 sequence is 15 residues long. The V gene end was trimmed by 6 bases and the J gene end by 0 bases; junction bases not matched to a gene: 5.

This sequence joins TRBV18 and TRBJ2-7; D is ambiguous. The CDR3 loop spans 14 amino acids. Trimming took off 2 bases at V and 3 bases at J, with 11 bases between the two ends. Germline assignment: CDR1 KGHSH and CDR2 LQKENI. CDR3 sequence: CASSPGVPNYEQYF. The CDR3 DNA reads TGTGCCAGCTCACCAGGGGTCCCGAACTACGAGCAGTACTTC.

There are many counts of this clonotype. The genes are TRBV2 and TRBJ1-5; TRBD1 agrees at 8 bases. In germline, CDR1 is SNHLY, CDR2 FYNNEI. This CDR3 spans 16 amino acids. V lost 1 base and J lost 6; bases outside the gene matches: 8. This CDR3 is CASSEGQGAVIQPQHF. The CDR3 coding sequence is TGTGCCAGCAGTGAAGGCCAGGGGGCGGTCATTCAGCCCCAGCATTTT.

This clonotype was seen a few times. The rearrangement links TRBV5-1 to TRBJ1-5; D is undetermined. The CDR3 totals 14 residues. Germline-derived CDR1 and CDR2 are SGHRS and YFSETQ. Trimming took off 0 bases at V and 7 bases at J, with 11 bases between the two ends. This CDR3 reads CASSLGGRAQPQHF. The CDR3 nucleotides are TGCGCCAGCAGCTTGGGGGGTAGGGCCCAGCCCCAGCATTTT. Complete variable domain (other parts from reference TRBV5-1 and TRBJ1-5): KAGVTQTPRYLIKTRGQQVTLSCSPISGHRSVSWYQQTPGQGLQFLFEYFSETQRNKGNFPGRFSGRQFSNSRSEMNVSTLELGDSALYLCASSLGGRAQPQHFGDGTRLSIL.

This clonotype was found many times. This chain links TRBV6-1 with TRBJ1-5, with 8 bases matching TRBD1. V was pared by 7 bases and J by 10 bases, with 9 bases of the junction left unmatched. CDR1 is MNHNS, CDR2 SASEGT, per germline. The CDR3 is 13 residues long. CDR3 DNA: TGTGCCAGCACAAGAGGAGGGACAGGTCCCCAGCATTTT. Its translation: CASTRGGTGPQHF.